What follows describes a single T cell receptor beta chain. The antigen remains undetermined. Use of 60 Vbeta and 13 Jbeta primers characterized the PCR. Some clones are missing from TCRdb's copy, which holds only in-frame ones; the method was immunoSEQ multiplex PCR. This table holds 150,000 to 200,000 clones, 10% to 15% found once. The sample comes from a study of cytomegalovirus exposure and HLA in healthy donors. Study observations and caveats: Later on, an analysis tied over 15,000 TCR beta sequences to HLA alleles at 0.05 false discovery rate.

Deletions cut 0 bases from V and 1 base from J, with 6 bases between. CDR3 length: 15 amino acids. CDR1 MNHNY and CDR2 SVGAGI come from the germline V gene (reference sequence). This TCR came from a man aged 45 to 65 in good health and CMV-seropositive. Sample: PBMCs. The chain employs TRBV6-6 and TRBJ1-4; D is unresolved. CDR3 nucleotides: TGTGCCAGCAGTTACTCCGGAGTAACTAATGAAAAACTGTTTTTT. Protein: CASSYSGVTNEKLFF.